The source of this T cell receptor (beta chain) is a study of blood T cells in healthy people across ages. General study results and limits: Changes in expanded clonotypes were possibly confounded, as the CMV status of donors was unknown.

A note on this clonotype: No antigen is known for it.

With a J-beta primer mix and a sample-barcoded 5' primer, a second PCR ran 7 to 11 cycles. From each sample, at least 3 million paired-end reads containing CDR3 were obtained. One entry per CDR3 protein results from TCRdb running MiXCR on the 5' RACE reads. The sample records around 1,500,000 distinct CDR3 sequences, around 42% being singletons. The germline CDR1 and CDR2 sequences are DFQATT and SNEGSKA (reference sequence). This CDR3 has 14 amino acids. Trimming took 2 bases from V and 1 from J, leaving 10 bases between them. This TCR came from a woman aged 18-29 years in good health. Sequences were obtained from blood. The V call is TRBV20-1, the J call TRBJ2-3; D possibly uses TRBD1 or TRBD2 (6 bases each). This CDR3 reads CSARRGVGTDTQYF. In nucleotides, the CDR3 is TGCAGTGCTAGAAGGGGGGTCGGCACAGATACGCAGTATTTT.